This entry describes one T cell receptor beta chain. What it binds is unknown. RNA transcripts provided the source from which TCR beta CDR3 regions were amplified. RT-PCR in the first round (using the HTBI primer set) targeted the TCR CDR3. TCRdb reanalysed the multiplex PCR reads using MiXCR and keeps one entry per CDR3 protein. The sample consists of 550,000 to 600,000 distinct CDR3 sequences, about 14% of them appearing once. Deletions cut 6 bases from V and 4 bases from J, with 20 bases between. This CDR3 has 16 amino acids. In germline, CDR1 is SNHLY, CDR2 FYNNEI. The cohort's ophthalmopathy patients, a group with duration under 3 months, had a Clinical Activity Score of at least 3 and a NOSPECS grade of at least 4. Exclusion criteria comprised uncontrolled infection, other autoimmune disease, pregnancy or lactation. The data stem from a study of T cells in Graves' hyperthyroidism and ophthalmopathy. Across the whole study: Sampling of peripheral blood happened at initial diagnosis, prior to any treatment. Study conclusions and caveats: From stable hyperthyroidism, ophthalmopathy was set apart by a 13 V-J model.

This TCR was sampled from a woman younger than 30 with Graves' ophthalmopathy. Sequenced sample: blood. The chain recombines TRBV2 with TRBJ2-3; possible D gene TRBD2, 6 bases. The CDR3 region is CASRTRDSRTADTQYF. CDR3 in DNA: TGTGCCAGCAGAACCCGGGACTCCAGGACGGCAGATACGCAGTATTTT. Using reference TRBV2 and TRBJ2-3 for the parts outside the CDR3, the full variable domain is EPEVTQTPSHQVTQMGQEVILRCVPISNHLYFYWYRQILGQKVEFLVSFYNNEISEKSEIFDDQFSVERPDGSNFTLKIRSTKLEDSAMYFCASRTRDSRTADTQYFGPGTRLTVL.